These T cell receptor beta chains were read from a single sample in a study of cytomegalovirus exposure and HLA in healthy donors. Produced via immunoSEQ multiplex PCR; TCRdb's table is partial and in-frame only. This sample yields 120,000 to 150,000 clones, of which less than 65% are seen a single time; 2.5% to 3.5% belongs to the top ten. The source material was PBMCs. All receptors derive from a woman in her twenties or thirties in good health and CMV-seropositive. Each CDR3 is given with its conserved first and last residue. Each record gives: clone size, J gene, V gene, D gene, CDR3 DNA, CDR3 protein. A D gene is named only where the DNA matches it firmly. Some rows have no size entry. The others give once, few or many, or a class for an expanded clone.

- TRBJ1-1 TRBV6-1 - TGTGCCAGCAGCCGGAGAAGCAGTGACACTGAAGCTTTCTTT CASSRRSSDTEAFF
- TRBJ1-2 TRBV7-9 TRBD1 TGTGCCAGCAGCCCCTACCGGGACAGAGCCTCCTATGGCTACACCTTC CASSPYRDRASYGYTF
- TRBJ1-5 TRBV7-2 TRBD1 TGTGCCAGCAGCCCTGGACAGGGATGGGGTGAGGTGGGCAATCAGCCCCAGCATTTT CASSPGQGWGEVGNQPQHF
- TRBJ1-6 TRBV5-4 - TGTGCCAGCAGCTTGGATTGGGGGGTAGGTTCACCCCTCCACTTT CASSLDWGVGSPLHF
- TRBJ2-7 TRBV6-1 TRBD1 TGTGCCAGCAAAGACGGGACAGGGTCCAACTACGAGCAGTACTTC CASKDGTGSNYEQYF
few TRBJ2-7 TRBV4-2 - TGTGCCAGCAGCCAGCCCGACAGGCAAGCCTACGAGCAGTACTTC CASSQPDRQAYEQYF
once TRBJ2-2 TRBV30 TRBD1 TGTGCCCGACGGACAGGGTTCCCCGGGGAGCTGTTTTTT CARRTGFPGELFF
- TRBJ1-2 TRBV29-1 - TGCAGCGTTGAAGAAGGGGGCTATGGCTACACCTTC CSVEEGGYGYTF
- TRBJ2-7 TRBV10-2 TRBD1 TGCGCCAGCAGTACAGGGGACTACGAGCAGTACTTC CASSTGDYEQYF
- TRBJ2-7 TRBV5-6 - TGTGCCAGCGGCGACAGCCTCAATTTATACGAGCAGTACTTC CASGDSLNLYEQYF
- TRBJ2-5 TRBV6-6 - TGTGCCAGCAGTTACCGGCAGGGAGGAGAGACCCAGTACTTC CASSYRQGGETQYF
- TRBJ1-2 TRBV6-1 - TGTGCCAGCAGTGATCTGGCAAGCTATGGCTACACCTTC CASSDLASYGYTF
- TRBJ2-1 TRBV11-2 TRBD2 TGTGCCACCTTGGGAGGGCTCCACAATGAGCAGTTCTTC CATLGGLHNEQFF
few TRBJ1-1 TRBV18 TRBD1 TGTGCCAGCTCAACGGACAGGCGGGTAATAAGCGCTTTCTTT CASSTDRRVISAFF
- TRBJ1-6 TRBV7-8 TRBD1 TGTGCCAGCAGCTCTCTCCCGGACAGGGGGCGGCTAGCACCCCTCCACTTT CASSSLPDRGRLAPLHF
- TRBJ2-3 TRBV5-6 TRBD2 TGTGCCAGCAGCCATTCGCGAGCTAGCGGGATTGTGGATACGCAGTATTTT CASSHSRASGIVDTQYF
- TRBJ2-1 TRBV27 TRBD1 TGTGCCAGCAGTGGGGGTGGGGGGGACAGGGGAAACTACAATGAGCAGTTCTTC CASSGGGGDRGNYNEQFF
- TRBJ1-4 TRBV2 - TGTGCCAGCACCCGGGAGCGAACTAATGAAAAACTGTTTTTT CASTRERTNEKLFF
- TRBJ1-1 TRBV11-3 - TGTGCCAGCAGCTTAGCTGGGGGGGACACTGAAGCTTTCTTT CASSLAGGDTEAFF
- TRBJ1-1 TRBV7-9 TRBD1 TGTGCCAGCAGTCAAAATGACAGGGGGGGTTTCTTT CASSQNDRGGFF
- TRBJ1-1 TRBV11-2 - TGTGCCAGCAGCTCTCGGGTCAACACTGAAGCTTTCTTT CASSSRVNTEAFF
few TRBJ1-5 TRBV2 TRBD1 TGTGCCAGCACCGGGGACAGCCCCTATCAGCCCCAGCATTTT CASTGDSPYQPQHF
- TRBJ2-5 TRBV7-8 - TGTGCCAGCAGCTTTTCAACGGGAGTAGAGACCCAGTACTTC CASSFSTGVETQYF
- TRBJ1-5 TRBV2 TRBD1 TGTGCCAGCAGTGAGGTCAGGGGGCGGAATCAGCCCCAGCATTTT CASSEVRGRNQPQHF
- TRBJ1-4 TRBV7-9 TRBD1 TGTGCCAGCAGCTTGGGGACAGCCAATGAAAAACTGTTTTTT CASSLGTANEKLFF
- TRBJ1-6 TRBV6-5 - TGTGCCAGTACACAGGGAAATTCACCCCTCCACTTT CASTQGNSPLHF
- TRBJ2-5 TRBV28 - TGTGCCAGCAGTCCTCGGGAGTGGACCCAGTACTTC CASSPREWTQYF
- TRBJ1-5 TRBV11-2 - TGTGCCAGCAGCTTGGGCAGCAATCAGCCCCAGCATTTT CASSLGSNQPQHF
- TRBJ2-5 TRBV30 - TGTGCCTGGAGTGGATCTGGCCCGGAGACCCAGTACTTC CAWSGSGPETQYF
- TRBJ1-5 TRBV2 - TGTGCCAGCAGTGTATTGCGGGAGAGGAGTGCCTTTCAGCCCCAGCATTTT CASSVLRERSAFQPQHF
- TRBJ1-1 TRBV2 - TGTGCCAGCAGTGGACAGCGAGGTGAAGCTTTCTTT CASSGQRGEAFF
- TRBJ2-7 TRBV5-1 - TGCGCCAGCAGCTCCGGGTCTACCTACGAGCAGTACTTC CASSSGSTYEQYF
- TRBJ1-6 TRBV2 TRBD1 TGTGCCAGCAGTGGACAGGGATATAATTCACCCCTCCACTTT CASSGQGYNSPLHF
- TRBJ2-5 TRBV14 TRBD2 TGTGCCAGCAGCCAAGTTTCTAGCGGGGTCCAAGAGACCCAGTACTTC CASSQVSSGVQETQYF
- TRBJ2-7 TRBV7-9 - TGTGCCAGCAGCTTAAGCGGAATCCCTCCATCCGAGCAGTACTTC CASSLSGIPPSEQYF
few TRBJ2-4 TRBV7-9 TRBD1 TGTGCCAGCAGCTTCCCCAAAAGGGGGCTAGAGAACATTCAGTACTTC CASSFPKRGLENIQYF
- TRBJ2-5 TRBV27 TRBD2 TGTGCCAGCAGTTTTTACGGGAGGGGGCAAGAGACCCAGTACTTC CASSFYGRGQETQYF
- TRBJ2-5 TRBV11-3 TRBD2 TGTGCCAGCAGCTTAAGCGGGGGGACCTCGCGGCAGTACTTC CASSLSGGTSRQYF
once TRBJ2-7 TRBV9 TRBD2 TGTGCCAGCACCCTGAGGCGGGGGACCTACGAGCAGTACTTC CASTLRRGTYEQYF
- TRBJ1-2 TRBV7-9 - TGTGCCAGCAGAAGGACAGACGAATATGGCTACACCTTC CASRRTDEYGYTF
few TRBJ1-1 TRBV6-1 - TGTGCCAGCATCGGAGTAAGGACTGAAGCTTTCTTT CASIGVRTEAFF
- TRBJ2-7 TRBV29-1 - TGCAGCGTGTACGTTGGGAGTTACGAGCAGTACTTC CSVYVGSYEQYF
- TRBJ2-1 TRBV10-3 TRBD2 TGTGCCACCAGTATGCGCGGGGGGACGGATTCTGATGAGCAGTTCTTC CATSMRGGTDSDEQFF
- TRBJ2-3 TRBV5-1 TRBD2 TGCGCCAGCAGCTTGCGGGCGGGAGGGCCAGATACGCAGTATTTT CASSLRAGGPDTQYF